This T cell receptor (beta chain) was found in a study of identical twins. Unique molecular identifiers were in the cDNA, with template-switch universal primer binding. Via MiXCR, TCRdb re-called the 5' RACE reads, giving one row per CDR3 protein. The table shows about 520,000 distinct CDR3 sequences, with 22% occurring only once. These records were also assigned to another study, of T cells expressing NK-cell markers.

The clonotype was recovered from a woman between 18 and 29 years old in good health. Sequencing was carried out using CD4+ T cells sorted from blood.

The CDR3, as DNA: TGTGCCAGCAGCCAGGGTTCCCTGAATCAGCCCCAGCATTTT. Translated, it gives CASSQGSLNQPQHF. This sequence joins TRBV28 and TRBJ1-5, with D perhaps matching TRBD1 (5 bases). V lost 6 bases and J 4 bases, leaving 13 bases between the germline ends. In germline, CDR1 is MDHEN, CDR2 SYDVKM. The CDR3 covers 14 residues.